Listed below are T cell receptor beta chains from one sample, sequenced in a study of blood T cell repertoires in COVID-19. Method: immunoSEQ multiplex PCR; TCRdb's copy keeps in-frame clones and lacks some. The sample has about 90,000 clones, 90% seen once. Material for sequencing was peripheral blood. These receptors came from a man aged 50-60 years with acute or convalescent COVID-19. Both conserved end residues are part of each CDR3. The D gene is left open where the match is weak. For some rows the clone size is stated as once, few or many, or as a class when expanded; others skip it.

V,size,J,D,DNA,CDR3
TRBV21-1,.,TRBJ1-2,.,TGTGCCAGCAGCCACCGGGACAGCCCCGGAGGGGGCTACACCTTC,CASSHRDSPGGGYTF
TRBV3-1/TRBV3-2,.,TRBJ1-6,TRBD1,TGTGCCAGCAGCCAAGGCTCAGGGGGCAGCTCACCCCTCCACTTT,CASSQGSGGSSPLHF
TRBV4-3,.,TRBJ2-7,TRBD1,TGCGCCAGCAGCCAAGATCGGGGACAGGCGGACGAGCAGTACTTC,CASSQDRGQADEQYF
TRBV5-4,.,TRBJ1-1,.,TGTGCCAGCAGCTTCGGTTTGTCAGGTGAGAACACTGAAGCTTTCTTT,CASSFGLSGENTEAFF
TRBV25-1,.,TRBJ1-2,.,TGTGCCAGCGCCCCGGCTGGGGGCTCGGGCTATGGCTACACCTTC,CASAPAGGSGYGYTF
TRBV7-8,.,TRBJ1-5,TRBD1,TGTGCCAGCAGCCGAACTTCAGGGGGCATCAATCAGCCCCAGCATTTT,CASSRTSGGINQPQHF
TRBV10-3,.,TRBJ2-2,TRBD2,TGTGCCATCAGTGCTACTAGCGGGGGAGGAACGTCCGGGGAGCTGTTTTTT,CAISATSGGGTSGELFF
TRBV12-3/TRBV12-4,few,TRBJ2-1,.,TGTGCCAGCAGGACCTGGAGGGAGCTATTCTTC,CASRTWRELFF
TRBV5-6,.,TRBJ2-3,.,TGTGCCAGCAGCAAGGACTGGCCTAGCACAGATACGCAGTATTTT,CASSKDWPSTDTQYF
TRBV2,.,TRBJ2-2,.,TGTGCCAGCATGGAGGGAATAGGGGCCGGGGAGCTGTTTTTT,CASMEGIGAGELFF
TRBV5-1,.,TRBJ1-1,.,TGCGCCAGCAGCTTAGGGGGGAACACTGAAGCTTTCTTT,CASSLGGNTEAFF
TRBV27,.,TRBJ2-7,.,TGTGCCAGCAGTTTATCTGGGCTAGCGTACTCCTACGAGCAGTACTTC,CASSLSGLAYSYEQYF
TRBV5-6,.,TRBJ2-7,.,TGTGCCAGCAGCTTCTTGCAGGAAAGACACTTC,CASSFLQERHF
TRBV21-1,.,TRBJ1-5,.,TGTGCCAGCACAGACGGGAATCAGCCCCAGCATTTT,CASTDGNQPQHF
TRBV7-9,.,TRBJ2-1,TRBD1,TGTGCCAGCAGCCCGGGACAGGGGAGATATGAGCAGTTCTTC,CASSPGQGRYEQFF
TRBV10-1,.,TRBJ2-2,TRBD2,TGCGCCAGCAGTACGGTAGCGGGAACTAAGGCCGGGGAGCTGTTTTTT,CASSTVAGTKAGELFF
TRBV15,.,TRBJ2-7,TRBD2,TGTGCCACCAGCCCGGAGCGGGAGACCTCCTACGAGCAGTACTTC,CATSPERETSYEQYF
TRBV5-1,.,TRBJ1-6,.,TGCGCCAGCAGCTTGGAGTGGGACACAAATTCACCCCTCCACTTT,CASSLEWDTNSPLHF
TRBV6-6,.,TRBJ2-6,TRBD1,TGTGCCAGCAGTCCGACAGGGGCGCATTCCGGGGCCAACGTCCTGACTTTC,CASSPTGAHSGANVLTF
TRBV5-4,.,TRBJ2-5,.,TGTGCCAGCAGCTTGCGAGACAGGTACCAAGAGACCCAGTACTTC,CASSLRDRYQETQYF
TRBV29-1,.,TRBJ1-5,TRBD1,TGCAGCGTGGTTACAGGGGAGGATGGCAATCAGCCCCAGCATTTT,CSVVTGEDGNQPQHF
TRBV9,.,TRBJ1-3,TRBD1,TGTGCCAGCAGCGCCAGAGGGACAGGGGAATCTGGAAACACCATATATTTT,CASSARGTGESGNTIYF
TRBV15,.,TRBJ2-1,.,TGTGCCACCAGCAGAGCGGCTAGCGCCTACAATGAGCAGTTCTTC,CATSRAASAYNEQFF
TRBV15,.,TRBJ2-3,.,TGTGCCACCAGCAGTGACTCATTAGGAGATACGCAGTATTTT,CATSSDSLGDTQYF
TRBV2,.,TRBJ1-2,TRBD1,TGTGCCAGCAGCCAAACCCTGACAGGGAACTATGGCTACACCTTC,CASSQTLTGNYGYTF
TRBV24-1,.,TRBJ2-2,.,TGTGCCACCAGTGACCGCAGGGGTGGGAACACCGGGGAGCTGTTTTTT,CATSDRRGGNTGELFF
TRBV3-1/TRBV3-2,.,TRBJ2-1,TRBD2,TGTGCCAGCAGCCAAGATTTACTAGCGGGAGGCAATGAGCAGTTCTTC,CASSQDLLAGGNEQFF